Presented here are 9 T cell receptor beta chains from one specimen sequenced in a study of beta chain features in type 1 diabetes. Broader study findings: The study found moderately but significantly shorter TCRB CDR3s in all four CD4+ subsets of Type 1 diabetes patients.

No antigen is known for these receptors. Expressed TCRB transcripts were sequenced, since all the RNA that had been isolated was reverse transcribed. Using immunoSEQ multiplex PCR, the repertoire was profiled, and TCRdb retains in-frame clones only, with some absent. Among 400,000 or so clones listed, around 12% were seen once. The sequenced sample consisted of naive CD4+ T cells from blood. These receptors were obtained from a woman between 18 and 30 years old with type 1 diabetes.

The chain carries TRBV13 and TRBJ1-2, with TRBD1 matching 9 bases. The CDR3 covers 16 residues. With V trimmed by 1 base and J by 7 bases, 10 bases remained unmatched. The germline gives CDR1 PRHDT, CDR2 FYEKMQ (reference sequence). This CDR3 reads CASSLVDGTGFRGYTF. The CDR3 region has the DNA TGTGCCAGCAGCTTAGTAGATGGGACAGGGTTTCGTGGCTACACCTTC.

This clone has a single count. This sequence joins TRBV5-1 and TRBJ1-6, with 7 bases fitting TRBD1. This CDR3 contains 16 residues. Trimming took 1 base from V and 2 from J; bases not matched to a gene: 3. Germline CDR1 SGHRS, CDR2 YFSETQ. CDR3 bases: TGCGCCAGCAGCTTGCGGACAGGAGCCTATAATTCACCCCTCCACTTT. Translating gives CASSLRTGAYNSPLHF.

The rearrangement joins TRBV28 to TRBJ2-4; 9 nucleotides match TRBD2. Trimming cost V 3 bases and J 3 bases; bases outside gene matches: 9. Germline CDR1 is MDHEN and CDR2 is SYDVKM. The CDR3 runs 17 residues. CDR3 nucleotides: TGTGCCAGCAGTTTCCGCGGGAGGGGGGGGCGCAAAAACATTCAGTACTTC. Translating gives CASSFRGRGGRKNIQYF.

The CDR3 DNA reads as TGTGCCTGGAGTCGGGACTCTGGGGCCAACGTCCTGACTTTC. It is translated as CAWSRDSGANVLTF. The rearrangement links TRBV30 to TRBJ2-6, with D tentatively TRBD2 (5 bases). This CDR3 region has 14 residues. CDR1 and CDR2 (germline): GTSNPN, SVGIG (reference sequence). Trimming took off 2 bases at V and 0 bases at J, with 5 bases between the two ends.

The chain is built from TRBV15 and TRBJ2-7; TRBD1 aligns across 8 bases. V gave up 6 bases and J gave up 5 bases; unmatched junction bases: 9. The germline V gene encodes CDR1 LNHNV and CDR2 YYDKDF (reference sequence). CDR3 size: 14 residues. CDR3 protein: CATRPTGGTHEQYF. CDR3 DNA: TGTGCCACCAGACCTACAGGGGGGACCCACGAGCAGTACTTC.

The gene calls are TRBV6-5 and TRBJ2-7; tentative D call: TRBD1 (5 bases). Germline V gene data show CDR1 as MNHEY and CDR2 as SVGAGI. The CDR3 runs 14 residues. Trimming removed 4 bases from V and 2 bases from J, with 12 bases in between. CDR3 loop: CASSFPKGPYEQYF. CDR3 sequence (DNA): TGTGCCAGCAGTTTCCCAAAGGGGCCCTACGAGCAGTACTTC.

This chain links TRBV15 with TRBJ1-1; 7 bases are a match to TRBD1. The CDR3 is made up of 14 amino acids. J was trimmed by 2 bases and V by 3 bases; bases with no gene match: 3. The germline CDR1 and CDR2 sequences are LNHNV and YYDKDF (reference sequence). CDR3 amino acids: CATSRDRYNTEAFF. In DNA form, the CDR3 reads TGTGCCACCAGCAGGGACAGGTATAACACTGAAGCTTTCTTT. Complete variable domain (other parts from reference TRBV15 and TRBJ1-1): DAMVIQNPRYQVTQFGKPVTLSCSQTLNHNVMYWYQQKSSQAPKLLFHYYDKDFNNEADTPDNFQSRRPNTSFCFLDIRSPGLGDTAMYLCATSRDRYNTEAFFGQGTRLTVV.

The CDR3 is CSGGGVNYGYTF. DNA for the CDR3: TGCAGTGGAGGGGGGGTGAACTATGGCTACACCTTC. This chain uses TRBV29-1 with TRBJ1-2, with D maybe TRBD1 (6 bases). Germline V gene data show CDR1 as SQVTM and CDR2 as ANQGSEA. The CDR3 is made up of 12 amino acids.

The J gene is TRBJ2-1, the V gene TRBV6-5; D may be TRBD1 (5 bases). Germline V CDR1 and CDR2: MNHEY, SVGAGI. V lost 9 bases, J lost 6 bases, and 15 bases lay in between. CDR3 size: 13 residues. The CDR3 DNA reads as TGTGCCAGTGGGGCTTGGGGTATCAATGAGCAGTTCTTC. Its protein product is CASGAWGINEQFF.